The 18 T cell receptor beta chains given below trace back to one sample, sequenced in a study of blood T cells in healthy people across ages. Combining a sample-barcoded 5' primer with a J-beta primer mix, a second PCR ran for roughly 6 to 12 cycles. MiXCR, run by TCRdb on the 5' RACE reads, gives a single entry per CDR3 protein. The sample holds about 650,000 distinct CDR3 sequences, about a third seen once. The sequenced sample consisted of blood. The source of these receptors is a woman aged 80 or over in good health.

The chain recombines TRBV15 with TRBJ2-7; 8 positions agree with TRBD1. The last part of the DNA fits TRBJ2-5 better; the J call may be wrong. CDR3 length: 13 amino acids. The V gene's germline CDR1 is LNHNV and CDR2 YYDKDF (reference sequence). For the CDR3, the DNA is TGTGCCACCGCAGGGGGCATCGAAGAGACCCAGTACTTC. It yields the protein CATAGGIEETQYF.

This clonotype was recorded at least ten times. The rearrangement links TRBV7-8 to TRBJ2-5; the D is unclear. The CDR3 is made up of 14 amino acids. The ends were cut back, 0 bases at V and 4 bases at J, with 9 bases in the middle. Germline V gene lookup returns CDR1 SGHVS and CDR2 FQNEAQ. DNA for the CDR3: TGTGCCAGCAGCTTAGCCCCTAGAGGAGAGACCCAGTACTTC. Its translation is CASSLAPRGETQYF.

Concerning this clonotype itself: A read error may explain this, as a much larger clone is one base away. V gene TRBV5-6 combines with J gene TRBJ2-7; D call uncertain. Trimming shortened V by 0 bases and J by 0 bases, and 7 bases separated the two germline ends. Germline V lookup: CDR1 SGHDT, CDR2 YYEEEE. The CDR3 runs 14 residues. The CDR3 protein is CASSLGHVSYEQYF. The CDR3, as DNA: TGTGCCAGCAGCTTGGGGCACGTCTCCTACGAGCAGTACTTC.

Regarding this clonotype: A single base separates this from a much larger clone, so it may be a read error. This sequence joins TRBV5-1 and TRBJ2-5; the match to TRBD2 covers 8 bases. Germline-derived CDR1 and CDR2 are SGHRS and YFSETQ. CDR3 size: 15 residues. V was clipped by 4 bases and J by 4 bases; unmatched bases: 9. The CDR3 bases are TGCGCCAGCAGCGGGGGACTAGTAGGAGGAGAGACCCAGTACTTC. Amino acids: CASSGGLVGGETQYF.

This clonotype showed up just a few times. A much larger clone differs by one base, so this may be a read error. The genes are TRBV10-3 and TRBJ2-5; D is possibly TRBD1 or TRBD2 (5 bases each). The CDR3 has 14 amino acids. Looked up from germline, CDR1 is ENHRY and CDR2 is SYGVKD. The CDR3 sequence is CAIRESRGAETQYF. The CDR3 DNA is TGTGCCATCAGGGAGTCGAGGGGCGCAGAGACCCAGTACTTC.

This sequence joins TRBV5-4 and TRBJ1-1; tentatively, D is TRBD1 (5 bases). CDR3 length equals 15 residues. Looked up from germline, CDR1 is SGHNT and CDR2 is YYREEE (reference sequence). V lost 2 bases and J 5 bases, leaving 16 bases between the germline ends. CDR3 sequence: CASSFPSGVGTEAFF. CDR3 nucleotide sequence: TGTGCCAGCAGCTTTCCCTCGGGGGTCGGAACTGAAGCTTTCTTT.

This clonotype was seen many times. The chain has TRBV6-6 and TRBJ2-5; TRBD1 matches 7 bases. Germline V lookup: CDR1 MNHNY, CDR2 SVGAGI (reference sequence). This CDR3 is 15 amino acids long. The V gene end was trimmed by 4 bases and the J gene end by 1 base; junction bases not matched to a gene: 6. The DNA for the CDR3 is TGTGCCAGCAGTTCTTTAGGGGGCCGCCAAGAGACCCAGTACTTC. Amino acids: CASSSLGGRQETQYF.

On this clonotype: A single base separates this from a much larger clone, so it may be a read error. The CDR3, as DNA: TGCAGTGCTACAGGGTTACGAAGGACAGTCGAACGAAGCTCCTGCAATGAGCAGTTCTTC. Its translation: CSATGLRRTVERSSCNEQFF. The chain employs TRBV20-1 and TRBJ2-1, with D possibly being TRBD1 (6 bases). The V gene's germline CDR1 is DFQATT and CDR2 SNEGSKA (reference sequence). The CDR3 loop spans 20 amino acids.

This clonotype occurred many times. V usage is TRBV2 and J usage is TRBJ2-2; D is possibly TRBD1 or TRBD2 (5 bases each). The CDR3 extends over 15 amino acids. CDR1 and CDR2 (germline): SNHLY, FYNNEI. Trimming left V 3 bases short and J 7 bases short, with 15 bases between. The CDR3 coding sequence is TGTGCCAGCAGTGATAGGCAGGGAGTGGACGGGGAGCTGTTTTTT. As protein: CASSDRQGVDGELFF.

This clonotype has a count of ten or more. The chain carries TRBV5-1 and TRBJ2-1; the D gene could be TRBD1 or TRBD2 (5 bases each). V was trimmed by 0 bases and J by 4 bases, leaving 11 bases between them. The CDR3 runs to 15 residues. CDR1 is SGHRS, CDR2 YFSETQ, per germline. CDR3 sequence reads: CASSLAGAEYNEQFF. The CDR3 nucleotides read TGCGCCAGCAGCTTGGCCGGGGCGGAATACAATGAGCAGTTCTTC. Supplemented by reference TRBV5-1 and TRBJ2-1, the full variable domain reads KAGVTQTPRYLIKTRGQQVTLSCSPISGHRSVSWYQQTPGQGLQFLFEYFSETQRNKGNFPGRFSGRQFSNSRSEMNVSTLELGDSALYLCASSLAGAEYNEQFFGPGTRLTVL.

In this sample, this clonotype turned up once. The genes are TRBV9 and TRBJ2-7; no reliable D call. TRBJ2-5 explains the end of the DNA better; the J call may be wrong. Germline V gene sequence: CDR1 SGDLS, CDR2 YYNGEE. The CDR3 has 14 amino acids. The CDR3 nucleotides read TGTGCCAGCAGCGTAGACATAGGTCGGAAGACCCAGTACTTC. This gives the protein CASSVDIGRKTQYF.

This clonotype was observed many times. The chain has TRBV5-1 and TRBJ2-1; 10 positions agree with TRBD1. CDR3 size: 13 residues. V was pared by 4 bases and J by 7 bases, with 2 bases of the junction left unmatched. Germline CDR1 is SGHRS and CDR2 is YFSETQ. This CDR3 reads CASSAGQGNEQFF. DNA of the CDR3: TGCGCCAGCAGCGCGGGACAGGGGAATGAGCAGTTCTTC.

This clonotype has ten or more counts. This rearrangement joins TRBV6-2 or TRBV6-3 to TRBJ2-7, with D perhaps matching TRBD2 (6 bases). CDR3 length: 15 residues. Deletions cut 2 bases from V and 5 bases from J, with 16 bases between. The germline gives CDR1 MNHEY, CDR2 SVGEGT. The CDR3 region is CASSYGGNTRNEQYF. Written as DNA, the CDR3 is TGTGCCAGCAGTTACGGGGGGAACACCCGCAACGAGCAGTACTTC.

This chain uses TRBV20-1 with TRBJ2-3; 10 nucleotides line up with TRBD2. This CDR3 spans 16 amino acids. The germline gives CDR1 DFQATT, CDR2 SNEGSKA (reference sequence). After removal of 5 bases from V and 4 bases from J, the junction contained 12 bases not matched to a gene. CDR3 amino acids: CSARTSGGVGADTQYF. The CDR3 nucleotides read TGCAGTGCTCGGACTAGCGGAGGGGTAGGAGCAGATACGCAGTATTTT.

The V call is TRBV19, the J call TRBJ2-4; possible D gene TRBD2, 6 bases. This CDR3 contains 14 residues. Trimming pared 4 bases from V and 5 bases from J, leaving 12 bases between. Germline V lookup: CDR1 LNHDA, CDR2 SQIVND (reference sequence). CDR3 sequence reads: CASSRGDVQNIQYF. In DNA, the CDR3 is TGTGCCAGTAGTAGGGGGGATGTCCAAAACATTCAGTACTTC.

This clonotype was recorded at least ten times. CDR3 sequence reads: CSARGRTGGLNEQFF. As DNA, the CDR3 is TGCAGTGCTAGGGGCCGGACAGGGGGCTTGAATGAGCAGTTCTTC. The chain carries TRBV20-1 and TRBJ2-1; 11 nucleotides agree with TRBD1. This CDR3 spans 15 amino acids. Germline V gives CDR1 DFQATT, CDR2 SNEGSKA (reference sequence). V was pared by 3 bases and J by 7 bases, with 8 bases of the junction left unmatched.

CDR3 sequence reads: CASRNDRDRVDNEQFF. The DNA of the CDR3 is TGTGCCAGCAGAAATGACCGGGACAGGGTGGACAATGAGCAGTTCTTC. The rearrangement links TRBV6-1 to TRBJ2-1; 9 bases align to TRBD1. Germline-derived CDR1 and CDR2 are MNHNS and SASEGT. Unmatched junction bases numbered 11, after V lost 6 bases and J lost 5 bases. CDR3 length: 16 amino acids.

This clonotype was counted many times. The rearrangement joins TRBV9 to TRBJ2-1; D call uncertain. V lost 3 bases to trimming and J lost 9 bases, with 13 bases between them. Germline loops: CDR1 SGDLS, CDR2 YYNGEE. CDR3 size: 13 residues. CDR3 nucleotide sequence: TGTGCCAGCAGCGCCGGTCTAAGGACTGAGCAGTTCTTC. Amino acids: CASSAGLRTEQFF.